A selection of T cell receptor beta chains follows, all from one sample in a study of blood T cell repertoires in COVID-19. Assay: immunoSEQ multiplex PCR; the TCRdb copy retains only in-frame clones and omits some. The sample contains some 140,000 clones, approximately 84% of which appear only once. The sequenced sample consisted of peripheral blood. The receptors originated from a woman aged 45-60 years who had recovered from COVID-19. The CDR3 runs from the conserved cysteine through the conserved F or W. A D gene is named only where the DNA matches it firmly. Clone sizes are given selectively: once, few, many, or a class where the clone is expanded.

j_gene,d_gene,abundance,v_gene,CDR3aa,CDR3nt
TRBJ2-2,.,.,TRBV3-1/TRBV3-2,CASSQEDLAGAPVQLFF,TGTGCCAGCAGCCAAGAAGATCTTGCGGGGGCACCGGTTCAGCTGTTTTTT
TRBJ1-5,.,few,TRBV7-2,CASSFQIGADQPQHF,TGTGCCAGCAGCTTCCAAATAGGAGCCGATCAGCCCCAGCATTTT
TRBJ1-2,TRBD1,.,TRBV2,CASRETGTGYTF,TGTGCCAGCAGAGAGACAGGGACGGGCTACACCTTC
TRBJ2-1,.,.,TRBV4-2,CASSHHSRGSYNEQFF,TGTGCCAGCAGCCACCACAGCCGGGGTTCCTACAATGAGCAGTTCTTC
TRBJ2-1,TRBD2,few,TRBV5-4,CASSLPFSGGYNEQFF,TGTGCCAGCAGCTTACCCTTCAGCGGGGGGTACAATGAGCAGTTCTTC
TRBJ2-5,.,.,TRBV12-3/TRBV12-4,CASSRDSQETQYF,TGTGCCAGCAGCAGAGACAGCCAAGAGACCCAGTACTTC
TRBJ1-1,.,.,TRBV10-2,CASSEPGYTEAFF,TGCGCCAGCAGTGAGCCAGGATACACTGAAGCTTTCTTT
TRBJ2-4,TRBD1,.,TRBV5-1,CASSLGQGLNIQYF,TGCGCCAGCAGCTTGGGACAGGGGTTGAACATTCAGTACTTC
TRBJ1-2,TRBD1,.,TRBV5-4,CASSERQGVGYTF,TGTGCCAGCAGCGAAAGACAGGGGGTTGGCTACACCTTC
TRBJ1-6,.,.,TRBV10-2,CASSEGQTNSPLHF,TGCGCCAGCAGTGAAGGACAGACTAATTCACCCCTCCACTTT
TRBJ1-2,.,.,TRBV6-1,CASSESSNYGYTF,TGTGCCAGCAGTGAATCCTCGAACTATGGCTACACCTTC
TRBJ1-1,.,.,TRBV9,CASSVEGQGTTEAFF,TGTGCCAGCAGCGTAGAGGGGCAGGGGACCACTGAAGCTTTCTTT
TRBJ1-3,.,.,TRBV10-3,CAIRGAIDSGNTIYF,TGTGCCATCAGGGGGGCTATTGACTCTGGAAACACCATATATTTT
TRBJ1-5,.,.,TRBV12-3/TRBV12-4,CASRRGNQPQHF,TGTGCCAGCAGACGGGGGAATCAGCCCCAGCATTTT
TRBJ1-5,.,.,TRBV6-2/TRBV6-3,CASSYMGQTRNQPQHF,TGTGCCAGCAGTTACATGGGCCAGACCCGCAATCAGCCCCAGCATTTT
TRBJ2-7,TRBD2,.,TRBV4-2,CASSLDPGLAQQYF,TGTGCCAGCAGCCTCGATCCGGGACTAGCGCAGCAGTACTTC
TRBJ2-7,TRBD1,.,TRBV6-1,CASSEGDRGPYEQYF,TGTGCCAGCAGTGAAGGTGACAGGGGACCCTACGAGCAGTACTTC
TRBJ1-4,.,.,TRBV20-1,CSARVGEKLFF,TGCAGTGCCAGGGTCGGGGAAAAACTGTTTTTT
TRBJ2-2,.,.,TRBV25-1,CASSEYRQGELFF,TGTGCCAGCAGTGAATATAGGCAGGGAGAGCTGTTTTTT
TRBJ2-1,.,.,TRBV5-4,CATRGGGVSYNEQFF,TGTGCCACCCGTGGAGGCGGGGTCTCCTACAATGAGCAGTTCTTC
TRBJ1-1,TRBD1,.,TRBV2,CAGKGQMNTEAFF,TGTGCGGGGAAGGGACAGATGAACACTGAAGCTTTCTTT
TRBJ1-4,TRBD1,few,TRBV7-9,CASSPTGRLETNEKLFF,TGTGCCAGCAGCCCGACAGGGCGGTTGGAGACTAATGAAAAACTGTTTTTT
TRBJ1-1,.,once,TRBV6-2/TRBV6-3,CASSYVMKGMNTEAFF,TGTGCCAGCAGTTACGTCATGAAGGGGATGAACACTGAAGCTTTCTTT
TRBJ1-4,.,once,TRBV30,CAWSAKSGVDEKLFF,TGTGCCTGGAGTGCCAAGTCAGGGGTGGATGAAAAACTGTTTTTT
TRBJ1-2,.,.,TRBV18,CASRPGVNYGYTF,TGTGCCAGCCGCCCAGGGGTCAACTATGGCTACACCTTC
TRBJ2-3,.,once,TRBV7-6,CASSSTVDTGGTQYF,TGTGCCAGCAGCTCCACCGTGGACACGGGCGGTACGCAGTATTTT
TRBJ2-1,.,.,TRBV7-9,CASSPAPGKGTYNEQFF,TGTGCCAGCAGCCCCGCCCCGGGGAAGGGTACCTACAATGAGCAGTTCTTC
TRBJ1-1,.,.,TRBV6-5,CASSSLGRRNTEAFF,TGTGCCAGCAGTTCCCTCGGTCGCCGGAACACTGAAGCTTTCTTT
TRBJ2-7,TRBD2,.,TRBV5-4,CASSLGLAVSYEQYF,TGTGCCAGCAGCTTGGGACTAGCGGTCTCCTACGAGCAGTACTTC
TRBJ1-2,.,once,TRBV6-5,CATTRTLYGYTF,TGTGCCACGACAAGGACATTGTATGGCTACACCTTC
TRBJ2-1,TRBD2,.,TRBV5-4,CASSFRASGYNEQFF,TGTGCCAGCAGCTTTCGGGCTAGCGGTTACAATGAGCAGTTCTTC
TRBJ2-1,.,.,TRBV2,CARGGQGGNEQFF,TGTGCCCGCGGGGGGCAGGGGGGCAATGAGCAGTTCTTC
TRBJ2-3,TRBD2,.,TRBV5-4,CASSTTSADTQYF,TGTGCCAGCAGCACTACTAGCGCAGATACGCAGTATTTT
TRBJ1-4,TRBD1,few,TRBV30,CAWSRHNTDRAYEKLFF,TGTGCCTGGAGTCGACATAACACGGACAGGGCCTACGAAAAACTGTTTTTT
TRBJ1-1,.,.,TRBV19,CASSTARRGSMNTEAFF,TGTGCCAGTAGTACCGCTCGAAGGGGATCCATGAACACTGAAGCTTTCTTT
TRBJ1-1,.,.,TRBV9,CASSGAPPSTEAFF,TGTGCCAGCAGCGGCGCTCCCCCCTCCACTGAAGCTTTCTTT
TRBJ2-7,.,.,TRBV6-6,CASSRNRVFSF,TGTGCCAGCAGTCGAAACAGGGTATTCTCCTTC
TRBJ2-7,.,.,TRBV21-1,CASSRLAGTYEQYF,TGTGCCAGCAGCAGACTAGCGGGAACCTACGAGCAGTACTTC
TRBJ2-5,TRBD1,once,TRBV5-1,CASSNGQGWQTQYF,TGCGCCAGCAGCAACGGACAGGGGTGGCAGACCCAGTACTTC
TRBJ1-4,.,.,TRBV27,CASSIRQRANEKLFF,TGTGCCAGCAGTATCCGACAGCGAGCTAATGAAAAACTGTTTTTT
TRBJ2-2,TRBD2,.,TRBV7-6,CASSLGGERNTGELFF,TGTGCCAGCAGCTTGGGAGGGGAGAGGAACACCGGGGAGCTGTTTTTT
TRBJ2-2,.,.,TRBV18,CASSPQTGTGELFF,TGTGCCAGCTCACCACAAACAGGGACCGGGGAGCTGTTTTTT
TRBJ2-3,.,.,TRBV18,CASSPTNPTRRADTQYF,TGTGCCAGCTCACCTACGAACCCCACCCGGAGGGCCGATACGCAGTATTTT
TRBJ2-4,TRBD2,.,TRBV10-2,CAAQREAIQYF,TGCGCCGCCCAGCGGGAGGCCATTCAGTACTTC
TRBJ1-2,TRBD1,.,TRBV6-2/TRBV6-3,CASSTPDRGAYGYTF,TGTGCCAGCAGTACCCCTGACAGGGGGGCCTATGGCTACACCTTC
TRBJ2-3,.,.,TRBV6-5,CASSQPLRRGDTQYF,TGTGCCAGCAGTCAACCGCTTAGGAGGGGAGATACGCAGTATTTT
TRBJ2-1,.,.,TRBV5-4,CASSLGQGIYNEQFF,TGTGCCAGCAGCTTGGGGCAGGGGATTTACAATGAGCAGTTCTTC
TRBJ2-7,TRBD1,.,TRBV14,CASSRDRNYEQYF,TGTGCCAGCAGCCGGGACAGAAACTACGAGCAGTACTTC
TRBJ1-2,.,.,TRBV6-6,CASSYSDRRSHGYTF,TGTGCCAGCAGTTACTCTGACAGGAGGTCCCATGGCTACACCTTC
TRBJ1-2,TRBD1,.,TRBV6-1,CASTPRQGTNYGYTF,TGTGCCAGCACGCCCAGACAGGGGACTAACTATGGCTACACCTTC
TRBJ2-1,TRBD2,.,TRBV28,CASSSLRGGRGYNEQFF,TGTGCCAGCAGTTCTTTACGTGGCGGGAGGGGGTACAATGAGCAGTTCTTC
TRBJ2-3,TRBD2,.,TRBV5-1,CASSLGLAVRTDTQYF,TGCGCCAGCAGCTTAGGACTAGCGGTGCGCACAGATACGCAGTATTTT
TRBJ1-6,TRBD1,.,TRBV28,CASSLNRDSANSPLHF,TGTGCCAGCAGTTTAAACCGGGACAGCGCCAATTCACCCCTCCACTTT
TRBJ2-7,.,.,TRBV27,CASSLKTPRFTSYEQYF,TGTGCCAGCAGTTTAAAGACGCCGCGGTTTACCTCCTACGAGCAGTACTTC
TRBJ1-2,.,.,TRBV19,CASTIAGGSSYGYTF,TGTGCCAGTACCATCGCGGGAGGCAGCTCCTATGGCTACACCTTC
TRBJ1-1,.,.,TRBV6-1,CASSELGSKAFF,TGTGCCAGCAGTGAATTGGGGAGTAAAGCTTTCTTT
TRBJ1-1,.,once,TRBV21-1,CASPRAVNTEAFF,TGTGCCAGCCCCAGGGCTGTTAACACTGAAGCTTTCTTT
TRBJ2-6,.,.,TRBV12-5,CASGATRDIYSGANVLTF,TGTGCTAGTGGTGCAACCCGGGATATCTACTCTGGGGCCAACGTCCTGACTTTC
TRBJ1-6,TRBD1,.,TRBV12-3/TRBV12-4,CASGGQAQSPLHF,TGTGCCAGCGGAGGACAGGCTCAGTCACCCCTCCACTTT